The clone carrying this T cell receptor beta chain was seen only once. Its target is not known. The sample comes from a study of cytomegalovirus exposure and HLA in healthy donors. On the study more broadly: The 120 or so validation repertoires were reported in a later analysis to have been generated on the same platform as the approximately 700 first-cohort repertoires.

General study findings and limits: Rare sequences made up most TCRs, while some public TCRs were found in many donors. A later analysis found first-cohort TCR clusters tended to co-occur in the 90 to 150 validation repertoires. Testing in vitro showed a few CMV-associated chains specific for CMV antigens.

The CDR3 is 14 amino acids. The germline CDR1 and CDR2 sequences are SGDLS and YYNGEE. Trimming removed 5 bases from V and 6 bases from J; junction bases left unmatched: 8. Clones were read by immunoSEQ multiplex PCR, and TCRdb kept only the in-frame ones, dropping some. The table lists 110,000 to 150,000 clones, about 90% of them singletons. Material for sequencing was PBMCs. The V and J genes are TRBV9 and TRBJ1-2, with TRBD1 matching over 9 bases. This TCR was sampled from a man between 18 and 29 years old in good health and CMV-seronegative. DNA of the CDR3: TGTGCCAGCAGTGCGGACAGGGGCAACCATGGCTACACCTTC. It translates to CASSADRGNHGYTF.